The 17 T cell receptor beta chains below come from one sample, sequenced in a study of identical twins. A single record per CDR3 protein comes from TCRdb applying MiXCR to the 5' RACE reads. The repertoire has a few hundred thousand distinct CDR3 sequences, roughly 8.7% of them found once; the top ten carry 3% to 3.5%. These data were likewise used in another study, on yellow fever vaccine responses in identical twins.

Sequenced input: CD8+ T cells sorted from blood. The receptors were sampled from a woman aged 18 to 35 in good health.

The sample holds a few counts of this clonotype. This chain links TRBV12-5 with TRBJ1-1, with a possible D match to TRBD1 (5 bases). V lost 0 bases and J 1 base, leaving 6 bases between the germline ends. The CDR3 covers 14 residues. Germline loops: CDR1 LGHNT, CDR2 FRNRAP. CDR3: CASGLVGGNTEAFF. CDR3 nucleotides: TGTGCTAGTGGTTTGGTGGGGGGGAACACTGAAGCTTTCTTT.

This clonotype was found many times. The chain employs TRBV29-1 and TRBJ2-1, with TRBD2 identical over 7 bases. The CDR3 is 14 residues long. Trimming at V came to 7 bases and at J to 4 bases, leaving 10 bases not matched to a gene. CDR1 SQVTM and CDR2 ANQGSEA come from the germline V gene. CDR3 protein: CSGWIRAGYNEQFF. The DNA of the CDR3 is TGCAGCGGGTGGATTCGAGCGGGATACAATGAGCAGTTCTTC.

The chain couples TRBV7-6 to TRBJ1-1, with a weak D call TRBD1 (6 bases). Germline CDR1 is SGHVS and CDR2 is FNYEAQ. V lost 2 bases, J lost 4 bases, and 14 bases lay in between. This CDR3 is built from 15 residues. In nucleotides, the CDR3 is TGTGCCAGCAGCTTAAAAGGTGGGGGGCTCACTGAAGCTTTCTTT. Translating gives CASSLKGGGLTEAFF.

There are many counts of this clonotype. The chain links TRBV5-1 to TRBJ2-4; 11 bases align to TRBD2. The V segment lost 4 bases and the J segment 0 bases; nucleotides outside the gene matches: 0. Germline assignment: CDR1 SGHRS and CDR2 YFSETQ. The length of the CDR3 is 15 residues. The CDR3 is CASSLAGGAKNIQYF. CDR3 nucleotides: TGCGCCAGCAGCCTAGCGGGGGGAGCCAAAAACATTCAGTACTTC.

This clonotype was seen only a few times. The chain joins TRBV6-1 to TRBJ2-2; no definite D call. The CDR3 runs 15 residues. Germline CDR1 reads MNHNS; CDR2 reads SASEGT. Deletions cut 7 bases from V and 0 bases from J, with 12 bases between. The CDR3 loop is CASTKLPANTGELFF. CDR3 coding DNA: TGTGCCAGCACCAAACTACCAGCGAACACCGGGGAGCTGTTTTTT.

This clonotype turned up a few times. The rearrangement joins TRBV27 to TRBJ2-5, with D possibly being TRBD2 (5 bases). Trimming cost V 6 bases and J 5 bases, with 16 bases left between them. CDR3 length: 14 residues. Germline V gene data show CDR1 as MNHEY and CDR2 as SMNVEV (reference sequence). CDR3 sequence (DNA): TGTGCCAGCAGCCTATCTGCGGACTGGGAGACCCAGTACTTC. Protein sequence: CASSLSADWETQYF.

This clonotype occurred many times. This sequence joins TRBV29-1 and TRBJ2-3; D is undetermined. This CDR3 contains 15 residues. Germline V gene data show CDR1 as SQVTM and CDR2 as ANQGSEA. Trimming cost V 7 bases and J 0 bases, with 17 bases left between them. CDR3 sequence: CSGLGSPSSTDTQYF. CDR3 nucleotides: TGCAGCGGTCTGGGGTCGCCCTCTAGCACAGATACGCAGTATTTT.

The DNA of the CDR3 is TGTGCCAGCAGCCACGGCCTTGGGGAGACGTGGGAGACCCAGTACTTC. Protein product: CASSHGLGETWETQYF. The chain carries TRBV3-1 and TRBJ2-5, with a possible D match to TRBD2 (5 bases). The CDR3 runs 16 residues. Germline V gene sequence: CDR1 LGHDT, CDR2 YNNKEL (reference sequence). V lost 3 bases and J lost 5, with 19 bases in between.

This clonotype was observed many times. The CDR3 loop is CSVPPRTDTQYF. Written as DNA, the CDR3 is TGCAGCGTGCCCCCCCGCACAGATACGCAGTATTTT. The chain is built from TRBV29-1 and TRBJ2-3; D is undetermined. CDR1 and CDR2 (germline): SQVTM, ANQGSEA. The germline V and J ends were trimmed by 6 bases and 1 base, with 8 bases remaining between them. This CDR3 is built from 12 residues.

The chain joins TRBV16 to TRBJ1-1; 9 bases agree with TRBD1. Looked up from germline, CDR1 is KGHSY and CDR2 is FQNENV. J was trimmed by 8 bases and V by 4 bases; bases with no gene match: 8. The CDR3 has 14 residues. The CDR3 DNA is TGTGCCAGCAGCCTACTGAACGACAGGGGGGAAGCTTTCTTT. As protein: CASSLLNDRGEAFF.

The genes are TRBV5-5 and TRBJ2-2; unclear D gene. With 3 bases removed from V and 5 bases from J, the gap between germline ends came to 11 bases. Germline V gene lookup returns CDR1 SGHKS and CDR2 YYEKEE (reference sequence). This CDR3 comprises 14 residues. Here the CDR3 reads CASSSLYGTGELFF. The CDR3 bases are TGTGCCAGCAGCTCTCTGTATGGAACCGGGGAGCTGTTTTTT.

In its sample, this clonotype was seen a few times. This sequence joins TRBV3-1 and TRBJ2-3, with TRBD2 matching over 11 bases. J gave up 10 bases and V 1 base, and 16 bases lay outside the gene matches. The germline CDR1 and CDR2 sequences are LGHDT and YNNKEL (reference sequence). The CDR3 covers 18 residues. The CDR3 DNA is TGTGCCAGCAGCCAAGCGGGAATAGCGGGGGGGCTTCGTCAATCGCAGTATTTT. It yields the protein CASSQAGIAGGLRQSQYF.

With regard to this clonotype: The junction departs from germline at one end; a sequencing error may be responsible. The gene calls are TRBV4-1 and TRBJ2-7; 9 bases match TRBD2. The CDR3 length is 15 residues. Per germline, CDR1 MGHRA and CDR2 YSYEKL. CDR3 nucleotide sequence: TGCGCCAGCAGCCTGACTAGCGGATCCTCCTACAAGCAGTACTTC. The encoded protein is CASSLTSGSSYKQYF.

This chain joins TRBV3-1 and TRBJ2-3; D is ambiguous. V lost 0 bases and J lost 2, with 6 bases in between. From germline, CDR1 is LGHDT and CDR2 YNNKEL (reference sequence). The CDR3 consists of 14 residues. The CDR3 DNA reads as TGTGCCAGCAGCCAAGATTTTTCCACAGATACGCAGTATTTT. Translated, it gives CASSQDFSTDTQYF.

The genes are TRBV7-9 and TRBJ1-6, with D maybe TRBD1 (5 bases). The CDR3 has 15 amino acids. V lost 1 base and J 14 bases, leaving 18 bases between the germline ends. Germline V gives CDR1 SEHNR, CDR2 FQNEAQ (reference sequence). CDR3 DNA: TGTGCCAGCAGCTTAGTTTCGGTCTCAGGGACGGCCCTCCACTTT. This gives the protein CASSLVSVSGTALHF.

This clonotype was detected a few times. This chain connects TRBV27 to TRBJ2-2, with 12 positions matching TRBD2. This CDR3 comprises 18 residues. The J segment lost 5 bases and the V segment lost 1 base, leaving 8 bases of the junction unmatched. Germline V gene sequence: CDR1 MNHEY, CDR2 SMNVEV (reference sequence). CDR3 nucleotides: TGTGCCAGCAGTTTATATGGGCTAGCGGGAGGGCCGACCGGGGAGCTGTTTTTT. This encodes CASSLYGLAGGPTGELFF.

This clonotype was seen a few times. V usage is TRBV7-2 and J usage is TRBJ2-3; D is perhaps TRBD2 (6 bases). The CDR3 length is 14 residues. Deletions cut 4 bases from V and 6 bases from J, with 14 bases between. The germline gives CDR1 SGHTA, CDR2 FQGNSA. The CDR3 region has the DNA TGTGCCAGCAGCTCGGCCGGGGGTTGGGATACGCAGTATTTT. Translation: CASSSAGGWDTQYF.